This TCR beta chain came from a study of CD8 T cells in ankylosing spondylitis. This clonotype was seen only a few times. Its antigen is not known. The CDR3 contains 17 residues. V was clipped by 8 bases and J by 0 bases; unmatched bases: 10. General study findings and limits: A TCR beta motif of roughly eight highly homologous variants seemed to mark ankylosing spondylitis blood. Matched ankylosing spondylitis synovial fluid reportedly showed significant enrichment of disease-linked clones.

As the method for making TCR beta libraries, quantitative 5'-RACE with molecular barcodes was used. TCRdb used MiXCR to reprocess the 5' RACE reads, holding one entry per CDR3 protein. The sample has 500,000 or so distinct CDR3 sequences; under 5.5% are singletons. The chain has TRBV12-3 or TRBV12-4 and TRBJ2-6; 7 bases align to TRBD1. The TCR originated in a male donor with ankylosing spondylitis. Sequenced sample: blood, either unsorted or a sorted T cell fraction (not recorded which). The CDR3 DNA follows: TGTGCCAGCGAGAGCCTGACAGGGCGCTCTGGGGCCAACGTCCTGACTTTC. As protein: CASESLTGRSGANVLTF.